The rows below give T cell receptor beta chains drawn from one sample of a study of regulatory T cells in long-lasting Graves disease. TCRdb reprocessed the multiplex PCR reads with MiXCR, giving one entry per CDR3 protein. The sample includes around 400,000 distinct CDR3 sequences, around 20% seen only once; the top ten take approximately 26%. Sequences were derived from peripheral blood mononuclear cells (PBMCs), sampled when the disease was refractory, from a patient treated with antithyroid drugs. These receptors were obtained from a female donor with Graves disease. Each CDR3 is given with its conserved first and last residue. Fields, in order: clone size, D gene, J gene, V gene, CDR3 DNA, CDR3 protein. A D gene is named only where the DNA matches it firmly. Clone size is stated in some rows and not others, as once, few, many or a class when expanded.

clone_size: few; d_call: NA; j_call: TRBJ1-1; v_call: TRBV2; cdr3_nt: TGTGCCAGCAGCTTGTGGGGCCTCCAGATGACTGAAGCTTTCTTT; cdr3_aa: CASSLWGLQMTEAFF
clone_size: many; d_call: NA; j_call: TRBJ1-5; v_call: TRBV5-6; cdr3_nt: TGTGCCAGCAGCATCGGACATGCGAATCAGCCCCAGCATTTT; cdr3_aa: CASSIGHANQPQHF
clone_size: few; d_call: NA; j_call: TRBJ2-4; v_call: TRBV7-9; cdr3_nt: TGTGCCAGCAGCCCACCTGTTCAGTCCGGCAAAAACATTCAGTACTTC; cdr3_aa: CASSPPVQSGKNIQYF
clone_size: NA; d_call: NA; j_call: TRBJ1-5; v_call: TRBV30; cdr3_nt: TGTGCCTGGAGCCCCAACTTTGAGGAGACCCAGCATTTT; cdr3_aa: CAWSPNFEETQHF
clone_size: NA; d_call: TRBD1; j_call: TRBJ2-6; v_call: TRBV6-2/TRBV6-3; cdr3_nt: TGTGCCAGCACCCTGGGACAGTACGTCTCTGGGGCCAACGTCCTGACTTTC; cdr3_aa: CASTLGQYVSGANVLTF
clone_size: few; d_call: TRBD1; j_call: TRBJ2-2; v_call: TRBV7-9; cdr3_nt: TGTGCCAGCAGCTCCGACAGGGGATTCACCGGGGAGCTGTTTTTT; cdr3_aa: CASSSDRGFTGELFF
clone_size: NA; d_call: TRBD2; j_call: TRBJ2-1; v_call: TRBV28; cdr3_nt: TGTGCCAGCAGTTTTTCAGCGGGAGGTCACAATGAGCAGTTCTTC; cdr3_aa: CASSFSAGGHNEQFF
clone_size: NA; d_call: NA; j_call: TRBJ1-5; v_call: TRBV3-1; cdr3_nt: TGTGTCAGCAGCCAGGGCTATAGCAATCAGCCCCAGCATTTT; cdr3_aa: CVSSQGYSNQPQHF
clone_size: NA; d_call: TRBD1; j_call: TRBJ2-4; v_call: TRBV14; cdr3_nt: TGTGCCAGCAGCCAGGGACAGCTACTAGCCAAAAACATTCAGTACTTC; cdr3_aa: CASSQGQLLAKNIQYF
clone_size: few; d_call: NA; j_call: TRBJ2-5; v_call: TRBV19; cdr3_nt: TGTGCCAGTAGTATCTCGGGACAAAACCCCGTCCAAGAGACCCAGTACTTC; cdr3_aa: CASSISGQNPVQETQYF
clone_size: many; d_call: NA; j_call: TRBJ1-1; v_call: TRBV28; cdr3_nt: TGTGCCAGCGCCAGGATGTTCGCTTTCTTT; cdr3_aa: CASARMFAFF
clone_size: many; d_call: NA; j_call: TRBJ2-2; v_call: TRBV29-1; cdr3_nt: TGCAGCGTTTTCGGCTCGTTGAACACCGGGGAGCTGTTTTTT; cdr3_aa: CSVFGSLNTGELFF
clone_size: NA; d_call: NA; j_call: TRBJ2-2; v_call: TRBV19; cdr3_nt: TGTGCCAGTAATCAATGGAGGGCCAGCGGTGGGGAGCTGTTTTTT; cdr3_aa: CASNQWRASGGELFF
clone_size: many; d_call: NA; j_call: TRBJ1-1; v_call: TRBV12-3/TRBV12-4; cdr3_nt: TGTGCCAGCAGTTTACCCACAAGGGGTTGGACTGAAGCTTTCTTT; cdr3_aa: CASSLPTRGWTEAFF
clone_size: NA; d_call: NA; j_call: TRBJ2-1; v_call: TRBV12-3/TRBV12-4; cdr3_nt: TGTGCCAGCAGCTCCGCCTCAGGAGTCGGGCAGTTCTTC; cdr3_aa: CASSSASGVGQFF
clone_size: many; d_call: TRBD1; j_call: TRBJ1-4; v_call: TRBV6-1; cdr3_nt: TGTGCCAGCAGTCCGACAGGGTCAACTAATGAAAAACTGTTTTTT; cdr3_aa: CASSPTGSTNEKLFF
clone_size: few; d_call: TRBD1; j_call: TRBJ1-2; v_call: TRBV19; cdr3_nt: TGTGCCAGTAGTACCCCGGGACAGGGAGTAACCAACTATGGCTACACCTTC; cdr3_aa: CASSTPGQGVTNYGYTF
clone_size: many; d_call: TRBD1; j_call: TRBJ1-1; v_call: TRBV7-9; cdr3_nt: TGTGCCAGCAGCTTAGGGACAGGAGTGAACACTGAAGCTTTCTTT; cdr3_aa: CASSLGTGVNTEAFF
clone_size: NA; d_call: NA; j_call: TRBJ1-2; v_call: TRBV19; cdr3_nt: TGTGCCAGTAGAGTACAGGGTTCCCTCTATGGCTACACCTTC; cdr3_aa: CASRVQGSLYGYTF
clone_size: many; d_call: NA; j_call: TRBJ1-1; v_call: TRBV6-1; cdr3_nt: TGTGCCAGCAGCTTCGGGGTTGCCACTGAAGCTTTCTTT; cdr3_aa: CASSFGVATEAFF
clone_size: NA; d_call: NA; j_call: TRBJ1-2; v_call: TRBV12-3/TRBV12-4; cdr3_nt: TGTGCCAGCAGTTCCGGGGGGGGGTCGGGCTATGACTACACCTTC; cdr3_aa: CASSSGGGSGYDYTF
clone_size: NA; d_call: TRBD1; j_call: TRBJ2-7; v_call: TRBV29-1; cdr3_nt: TGCAGCGTTGAAGAGGGGACAGGGGCTCTCTACGAGCAGTACTTC; cdr3_aa: CSVEEGTGALYEQYF
clone_size: NA; d_call: NA; j_call: TRBJ2-4; v_call: TRBV2; cdr3_nt: TGTGCCAGCAGTGGCCCCGGGAGCGTACTAGCCAAAAACATTCAGTACTTC; cdr3_aa: CASSGPGSVLAKNIQYF
clone_size: NA; d_call: TRBD1; j_call: TRBJ1-2; v_call: TRBV18; cdr3_nt: TGTGCCAGCTCACCACCAGCAGGGGGTTCCTATGGCTACACCTTC; cdr3_aa: CASSPPAGGSYGYTF
clone_size: few; d_call: TRBD1; j_call: TRBJ2-4; v_call: TRBV27; cdr3_nt: TGTGCCAGCACCTCGACAGGGCTTATTCAGTACTTC; cdr3_aa: CASTSTGLIQYF
clone_size: NA; d_call: NA; j_call: TRBJ1-1; v_call: TRBV30; cdr3_nt: TGTGCCTGGAGCCCGGGGGCAGGAGCTTTCTTT; cdr3_aa: CAWSPGAGAFF
clone_size: many; d_call: NA; j_call: TRBJ2-7; v_call: TRBV12-3/TRBV12-4; cdr3_nt: TGTGCCAGCAGGTCCCAGGGAGCGACTTACGAGCAGTACTTC; cdr3_aa: CASRSQGATYEQYF
clone_size: NA; d_call: NA; j_call: TRBJ2-7; v_call: TRBV6-2/TRBV6-3; cdr3_nt: TGTGCCAGCAGCGGTCTGGGGGGTAGGGGCGAGCAGTACTTC; cdr3_aa: CASSGLGGRGEQYF
clone_size: NA; d_call: NA; j_call: TRBJ2-5; v_call: TRBV7-2; cdr3_nt: TGTGCCAGCACATCCCGACAGGCCGAAGAGACCCAGTACTTC; cdr3_aa: CASTSRQAEETQYF
clone_size: NA; d_call: NA; j_call: TRBJ2-1; v_call: TRBV12-5; cdr3_nt: TGTGCTAGTGCAATGTCGGGAGCACGGTCCTACAATGAGCAGTTCTTC; cdr3_aa: CASAMSGARSYNEQFF
clone_size: few; d_call: NA; j_call: TRBJ1-1; v_call: TRBV5-6; cdr3_nt: TGTGCCAGCAGCTCCGAGGGAGGGGCGAACACTGAAGCTTTCTTT; cdr3_aa: CASSSEGGANTEAFF
clone_size: NA; d_call: NA; j_call: TRBJ2-5; v_call: TRBV20-1; cdr3_nt: TGCAGTGCTAGGTCAGGAGGGACGGAGACCCAGTACTTC; cdr3_aa: CSARSGGTETQYF
clone_size: many; d_call: NA; j_call: TRBJ2-7; v_call: TRBV2; cdr3_nt: TGTGCCAGCAGTGAAGTTGCGGTTTGGGACATCAATTTCTACGAGCAGTACTTC; cdr3_aa: CASSEVAVWDINFYEQYF